This TCR beta chain was profiled in a study of blood T cell repertoires in COVID-19. Looking at the study overall: T cells, B-cell-depleted T cells, or PBMCs provided the cDNA or gDNA that served as material.

V was trimmed by 2 bases and J by 2 bases, leaving 10 bases between them. This CDR3 is 15 amino acids long. Germline assignment: CDR1 SGHTA and CDR2 FQGNSA. Donors were grouped by their self-reported clinical history. This clone came up a few times. In the study's own analysis: Reference gene primers were amplified, and this amplification served to estimate nucleated cell counts. Sequencing used immunoSEQ multiplex PCR; TCRdb keeps in-frame clones, though not all of them. V and J calls plus clone size are reproduced from that table; the DNA served to infer D and trimming. The sample has some 400,000 clones; under 90% are singletons.

The chain uses TRBV7-2 and TRBJ2-1, with D unresolved. This clonotype was obtained from a woman in her thirties who had recovered from COVID-19. The sequencing sample was made of PBMCs or T cells enriched from blood (not recorded which). This CDR3 reads CASSLYLGAYNEQFF. For the CDR3, the DNA is TGTGCCAGCAGCTTATATTTGGGCGCCTACAATGAGCAGTTCTTC.